This TCR beta chain was sequenced in a study of Graves' ophthalmopathy and Graves' hyperthyroidism. Looking at the study overall: Peripheral blood was obtained at first diagnosis, ahead of any treatment. Findings and limits, study-wide: A classifier, a 13-signature model, separated ophthalmopathy from stable hyperthyroidism with 87.88% sensitivity and 75% to 83% specificity.

The PBMCs were taken from 10 ml of fresh peripheral blood. Of note for this clonotype: Antigen: not known.

RNA transcripts served as template for amplifying TCR beta CDR3 sequences. RT-PCR in the first round used HTBI primers; a second-round multiplex PCR followed. TCRdb ran MiXCR on the multiplex PCR reads and lists one entry per CDR3 protein. The sample carries some 520,000 distinct CDR3 sequences, about 15% recorded once. The sequence derives from a woman in her thirties with Graves' ophthalmopathy. The material sequenced was blood.

In DNA, the CDR3 is TGTGCCAGCAGTGAACCCGCCGGGACAGGGAATCAGCCCCAGCATTTT. Its protein product is CASSEPAGTGNQPQHF. This rearrangement joins TRBV6-1 to TRBJ1-5; the match to TRBD1 covers 9 bases. The CDR3 totals 16 residues. Germline V gene sequence: CDR1 MNHNS, CDR2 SASEGT. Trimming took 2 bases from V and 4 from J; bases not matched to a gene: 6.